These T cell receptor beta chains were read from a single sample in a study of cytomegalovirus exposure and HLA in healthy donors. The data were produced by immunoSEQ multiplex PCR, yet TCRdb's version contains in-frame clones alone and is incomplete. The table includes about 64,000 clones, roughly 73% detected once. Specimen: PBMCs. The receptors shown here come from a male donor in good health and CMV-seropositive. CDR3s include the opening cysteine and the closing phenylalanine or tryptophan. The order of the fields is CDR3 protein, V gene, CDR3 length, J gene.

CDR3: CASSPGDRGVTDTQYF
V: TRBV5-1
length: 16
J: TRBJ2-3

CDR3: CASTSAGGRTDTQYF
V: TRBV5-4
length: 15
J: TRBJ2-3

CDR3: CATSRDSSNQPQHF
V: TRBV15
length: 14
J: TRBJ1-5

CDR3: CASSLATGANEKLFF
V: TRBV7-9
length: 15
J: TRBJ1-4

CDR3: CAIRTGSNNEQFF
V: TRBV4-2
length: 13
J: TRBJ2-1

CDR3: CASSFTGSPNTEAFF
V: TRBV7-9
length: 15
J: TRBJ1-1

CDR3: CASSLSGEAFF
V: TRBV6-7
length: 11
J: TRBJ1-1

CDR3: CASSLRESNEQYF
V: TRBV5-4
length: 13
J: TRBJ2-7

CDR3: CASSLALFPTGGWTDTQYF
V: TRBV11-3
length: 19
J: TRBJ2-3

CDR3: CAIGGQGRSPLHF
V: TRBV10-3
length: 13
J: TRBJ1-6

CDR3: CASSYTGAGANYGYTF
V: TRBV6-5
length: 16
J: TRBJ1-2

CDR3: CASSLVPRDLGETQYF
V: TRBV5-4
length: 16
J: TRBJ2-5

CDR3: CASSYDKTQETQYF
V: TRBV4-1
length: 14
J: TRBJ2-5

CDR3: CASSLVLLGGGSPNYGYTF
V: TRBV11-3
length: 19
J: TRBJ1-2

CDR3: CASSETNYGYTF
V: TRBV7-8
length: 12
J: TRBJ1-2

CDR3: CASSIGNTEAFF
V: TRBV19
length: 12
J: TRBJ1-1

CDR3: CASSYPGTGGNQPQHF
V: TRBV6-5
length: 16
J: TRBJ1-5

CDR3: CASSSGAGVETQYF
V: TRBV5-1
length: 14
J: TRBJ2-5

CDR3: CASSVSASSYEQYF
V: TRBV9
length: 14
J: TRBJ2-7

CDR3: CASSRAGLAEETQYF
V: TRBV4-1
length: 15
J: TRBJ2-5